A selection of T cell receptor beta chains follows, all from one sample in a study of identical twins. One entry per CDR3 protein results from TCRdb running MiXCR on the 5' RACE reads. The sample has roughly 1,500,000 distinct CDR3 sequences, roughly 35% seen once. Material: cord blood. The origin of the receptors is a newborn girl in good health. The CDR3 runs from the conserved cysteine through the conserved F or W. A D gene is named only where the DNA matches it firmly. Size values are once, few and many counts, or a class for expanded clones, and some rows have none.

>TRBJ1-2|TRBD1|-|TRBV2
TGTGCCGGAGGACTCGGACAGGGGGACGGCTACACCTTC
CAGGLGQGDGYTF
>TRBJ2-1|-|-|TRBV10-3
TGTGCCATCAGTGTGGACGTTCACTCCTACAATGAGCAGTTCTTC
CAISVDVHSYNEQFF
>TRBJ2-3|-|few|TRBV9
TGTGCCAGCAGCGTATCCTCGATCGCAGATACGCAGTATTTT
CASSVSSIADTQYF
>TRBJ2-1|TRBD2|-|TRBV5-1
TGCGCCAGCGGAGGAACTCTAGCGGGGAGCAATGAGCAGTTCTTC
CASGGTLAGSNEQFF
>TRBJ2-7|-|-|TRBV14
TGTGCCAGCAGCCAAGTTCAGGGAAAGCAGTACTTC
CASSQVQGKQYF
>TRBJ2-7|TRBD2|few|TRBV4-1
TGCGCCAGCAGCCACATAGCGGGAGTCTCCTACGAGCAGTACTTC
CASSHIAGVSYEQYF
>TRBJ2-6|TRBD1|-|TRBV27
TGTGCCAGCAGTTCATCTCGACAGGGTAGCTCTGGGGCCAACGTCCTGACTTTC
CASSSSRQGSSGANVLTF
>TRBJ2-1|TRBD2|-|TRBV10-3
TGTGCCATCGGGAGGACTAGCGGGTACTCCTACAATGAGCAGTTCTTC
CAIGRTSGYSYNEQFF
>TRBJ2-1|TRBD2|-|TRBV20-1
TGCAGTGCTAGCGACGGGACTAGCGGAACCTACAATGAGCAGTTCTTC
CSASDGTSGTYNEQFF
>TRBJ2-1|TRBD2|-|TRBV4-2
TGTGCCAGCAGCCTGAGTGGGGGGGGTCCTTACAATGAGCAGTTCTTC
CASSLSGGGPYNEQFF
>TRBJ1-2|-|many|TRBV20-1
TGCAGTGCTAGAAGTGGGACCAACTATGGCTACACCTTC
CSARSGTNYGYTF
>TRBJ1-1|-|-|TRBV25-1
TGTGCCAGCAGTGAACAGGGTCACACTGAAGCTTTCTTT
CASSEQGHTEAFF
>TRBJ2-7|TRBD1|-|TRBV9
TGTGCCAGCAGCGTCCCGGACAGGGGCTACGAGCAGTACTTC
CASSVPDRGYEQYF
>TRBJ2-7|-|-|TRBV13
TGTGCCAGCAGCTTCCCGGGGGGCAAGTCCTACGAGCAGTACTTC
CASSFPGGKSYEQYF
>TRBJ2-7|TRBD1|-|TRBV11-2
TGTGCCAGCAGCTTCTTTCTATCCTCCCGGGACAGGGAGGCCTACAATGAGCAGTACTTC
CASSFFLSSRDREAYNEQYF
>TRBJ1-2|-|few|TRBV6-2/TRBV6-3
TGTGCCAGCATGTTGTCAGGGACCTATGGCTACACCTTC
CASMLSGTYGYTF
>TRBJ1-5|TRBD1|few|TRBV28
TGTGCCAGCACCTTGTGGGGGGACAGATATCAGCCCCAGCATTTT
CASTLWGDRYQPQHF
>TRBJ2-5|TRBD2|-|TRBV6-6
TGTGCCAGCAGAGGACTAGCGGGAGCACAAGAGACCCAGTACTTC
CASRGLAGAQETQYF
>TRBJ1-2|TRBD1|many|TRBV5-1
TGTGCCAGCAGGACAGGGAACTATGGCTACACCTTC
CASRTGNYGYTF
>TRBJ2-1|-|few|TRBV6-5
TGTGCCAGCAGTAGCACCGGGGATGAGCAGTTCTTC
CASSSTGDEQFF
>TRBJ1-2|-|-|TRBV25-1
TGTGCCAGCAGTGCCAGGGCACTGAACTATGGCTACACCTTC
CASSARALNYGYTF